A single sample gave rise to the 30 T cell receptor beta chains below, sequenced in a study of radiation and T cells in renal cell carcinoma. TCRdb's copy holds only in-frame clones and misses some; the assay was immunoSEQ multiplex PCR. Of 110,000 to 150,000 clones listed, approximately 91% were seen once; the top ten hold 12%. Time point: baseline pretreatment blood. Treatment given: 15 Gy SBRT to primary tumor, nephrectomy 4 weeks later. The sequencing here drew on blood, taken from a patient whose treatment included radiotherapy and nephrectomy. All receptors derive from a woman aged 45-60 years with renal cell carcinoma.

To note about this clone: The junction departs from the called germline gene at one end, perhaps through a read error. The chain is built from TRBV7-7 and TRBJ2-5; D is unresolved. The CDR3 spans 11 residues. Germline lookup yields CDR1 SSHAT and CDR2 FNYEAQ (reference sequence). CDR3 loop: CASSLAPHKYF. CDR3 sequence (DNA): TGTGCTAGCAGCTTAGCACCCCACAAGTACTTC.

The genes are TRBV7-9 and TRBJ2-5, with a tentative D call TRBD2 (5 bases). Germline CDR1 SEHNR, CDR2 FQNEAQ (reference sequence). The CDR3 totals 15 residues. V lost 5 bases and J lost 4, with 17 bases in between. The CDR3 spells CASSPKEGWGETQYF. The CDR3 bases are TGTGCCAGCAGCCCCAAAGAGGGTTGGGGAGAGACCCAGTACTTC.

The chain combines TRBV27 with TRBJ2-2, with a tentative D call TRBD1 (5 bases). The length of the CDR3 is 12 residues. The germline V and J ends were trimmed by 10 bases and 1 base, with 7 bases remaining between them. Germline loops: CDR1 MNHEY, CDR2 SMNVEV (reference sequence). The CDR3 coding sequence is TGTGCCATCGACAGGAACACCGGGGAGCTGTTTTTT. Translated, it gives CAIDRNTGELFF.

This chain uses TRBV30 with TRBJ1-2, with TRBD1 identical over 7 bases. Losses at the gene ends were 5 bases for V and 1 base for J; bases not matched to a gene: 1. Germline V CDR1 and CDR2: GTSNPN, SVGIG (reference sequence). The CDR3 covers 12 residues. The CDR3 coding sequence is TGTGCCTGGGGGGACAGTAACTATGGCTACACCTTC. Translating gives CAWGDSNYGYTF.

This sequence joins TRBV10-2 and TRBJ1-4; D remains unclear. CDR1 is WSHSY, CDR2 SAAADI, per germline. This CDR3 is 15 amino acids long. V was shortened by 2 bases and J by 5 bases, with 12 bases between the two germline ends. CDR3 DNA: TGCGCCAGCAGTGAGATTTACCGGACGAATGAAAAACTGTTTTTT. Protein: CASSEIYRTNEKLFF.

V and J are TRBV19 and TRBJ2-2; 9 nucleotides agree with TRBD1. Germline CDR1 reads LNHDA; CDR2 reads SQIVND (reference sequence). The CDR3 is 17 amino acids. The J segment lost 2 bases and the V segment lost 7 bases, leaving 11 bases of the junction unmatched. CDR3 loop: CASTQGGDRENTGELFF. In nucleotides, the CDR3 is TGTGCCAGTACCCAAGGAGGGGACAGGGAAAACACCGGGGAGCTGTTTTTT.

CDR3 residues: CTSSHIQTGIHQPQHF. As DNA, the CDR3 is TGCACCAGCAGCCATATTCAAACAGGGATCCATCAGCCCCAGCATTTT. The V gene is TRBV1, the J gene TRBJ1-5; the table's TRBD1 call for D was not verified on the DNA. TRBV1 is recorded as a pseudogene. The CDR3 is 16 amino acids.

The chain is built from TRBV7-2 and TRBJ2-7, with 13 bases matching TRBD2. In germline, CDR1 is SGHTA, CDR2 FQGNSA. J gave up 3 bases and V 5 bases, and 16 bases lay outside the gene matches. The CDR3 is 19 amino acids. CDR3 sequence reads: CASSPQAGTGLAGRYEQYF. The CDR3 DNA sequence: TGTGCCAGCAGCCCACAGGCGGGAACGGGACTAGCGGGGCGCTACGAGCAGTACTTC.

This clone was seen just once. This CDR3 reads CASVSGGIYNEQFF. The CDR3, as DNA: TGTGCCAGCGTTAGCGGGGGGATTTACAATGAGCAGTTCTTC. The chain joins TRBV5-6 to TRBJ2-1, with 10 bases lining up with TRBD2. In germline, CDR1 is SGHDT, CDR2 YYEEEE. V lost 7 bases, J lost 4 bases, and 5 bases stayed unmatched. The CDR3 is 14 amino acids. The full variable domain, with the rest looked up from reference TRBV5-6 and TRBJ2-1, is DAGVTQSPTHLIKTRGQQVTLRCSPKSGHDTVSWYQQALGQGPQFIFQYYEEEERQRGNFPDRFSGHQFPNYSSELNVNALLLGDSALYLCASVSGGIYNEQFFGPGTRLTVL.

This rearrangement joins TRBV5-1 to TRBJ2-2, with D possibly being TRBD2 (5 bases). Germline CDR1 SGHRS, CDR2 YFSETQ. V shed 6 bases and J shed 7 bases, with 13 bases lying between them. The CDR3 extends over 13 amino acids. The CDR3 DNA follows: TGCGCCAGCACCCCAATCCGGGGCGGGGAGCTGTTTTTT. Its translation: CASTPIRGGELFF.

A single count supports this clone. This sequence joins TRBV5-1 and TRBJ1-2, with D unresolved. Germline assignment: CDR1 SGHRS and CDR2 YFSETQ. The CDR3 consists of 14 residues. V was shortened by 0 bases and J by 4 bases, with 10 bases between the two germline ends. CDR3 bases: TGCGCCAGCAGCTTGGTTTCGGGTAGCTATGGCTACACCTTC. Translating gives CASSLVSGSYGYTF.

The chain employs TRBV4-2 and TRBJ2-3; TRBD1 is a possible D gene (7 bases). Trimming removed 4 bases at V and 1 base at J, with 12 bases between. Germline lookup yields CDR1 LGHNA and CDR2 YNFKEQ. CDR3 size: 15 residues. CDR3 region: CASSRQGGGTDTQYF. The CDR3 coding sequence is TGTGCCAGCAGCCGTCAGGGGGGCGGCACAGATACGCAGTATTTT.

This clone was observed a handful of times. V gene TRBV2 combines with J gene TRBJ1-1, with a possible D match to TRBD1 (5 bases). This CDR3 has 13 residues. Germline V gives CDR1 SNHLY, CDR2 FYNNEI. Trimming stripped 3 bases from V and 7 bases from J, with 12 bases between. CDR3 sequence (DNA): TGTGCCAGCAGTGATTTACAGGAGATTGAAGCTTTCTTT. Its translation is CASSDLQEIEAFF.

The CDR3 is CASSLGRRFFGELFF. The CDR3 region has the DNA TGTGCCAGCAGCTTAGGGCGCAGGTTCTTCGGGGAGCTGTTTTTT. The genes are TRBV7-2 and TRBJ2-2; no clear D. CDR3 size: 15 residues. V gave up 1 base and J gave up 7 bases, with 13 bases separating them. Germline CDR1 reads SGHTA; CDR2 reads FQGNSA.

This clone has a single count. The V gene is TRBV2, the J gene TRBJ2-1; D gene uncertain. The germline V gene encodes CDR1 SNHLY and CDR2 FYNNEI. This CDR3 region has 13 residues. V lost 7 bases to trimming and J lost 6 bases, with 13 bases between them. The CDR3: CASTVTPFNEQFF. CDR3 sequence (DNA): TGTGCCAGCACGGTGACTCCCTTCAATGAGCAGTTCTTC.

This sequence joins TRBV6-5 and TRBJ2-3; D uncertain. This CDR3 region has 13 residues. Trimming left V 6 bases short and J 4 bases short, with 11 bases between. CDR1 and CDR2 (germline): MNHEY, SVGAGI. Here the CDR3 DNA reads TGTGCCAGCAGCTCCCCCCGGGCAGATACGCAGTATTTT. Protein product: CASSSPRADTQYF.

V gene TRBV19 combines with J gene TRBJ1-5, with 11 bases lining up with TRBD1. The ends lost 6 bases at V and 3 bases at J; junction bases unmatched: 4. The CDR3 has 15 residues. CDR1 and CDR2 (germline): LNHDA, SQIVND (reference sequence). This CDR3 is CASRRDRGNNQPQHF. Written as DNA, the CDR3 is TGTGCCAGTAGACGGGACAGGGGGAACAATCAGCCCCAGCATTTT.

Remarks on this clone: Other DNA variants within this sample encode the same CDR3. The genes are TRBV5-1 and TRBJ1-1, with D perhaps matching TRBD1 (5 bases). V was shortened by 2 bases and J by 1 base, with 9 bases between the two germline ends. The CDR3 is made up of 14 amino acids. Germline V CDR1 and CDR2: SGHRS, YFSETQ. The CDR3 reads CASSFNRRNTEAFF. CDR3 sequence (DNA): TGCGCCAGCAGCTTCAACAGGCGGAACACTGAAGCTTTCTTT.

The chain links TRBV5-8 to TRBJ1-2; 11 bases fit TRBD1. The J segment lost 3 bases and the V segment lost 2 bases, leaving 6 bases of the junction unmatched. Germline V gene lookup returns CDR1 SGHTS and CDR2 YDEGEE. CDR3 size: 16 residues. CDR3 sequence: CASSLGQGASDYGYTF. For the CDR3, the DNA is TGTGCCAGCAGCTTAGGACAGGGGGCATCGGACTATGGCTACACCTTC. The full variable domain, rest sourced from reference TRBV5-8 and TRBJ1-2, is EAGVTQSPTHLIKTRGQQATLRCSPISGHTSVYWYQQALGLGLQFLLWYDEGEERNRGNFPPRFSGRQFPNYSSELNVNALELEDSALYLCASSLGQGASDYGYTFGSGTRLTVV.

CDR3 in amino acids: CASSPGAGDTEAFF. The CDR3 DNA is TGTGCCAGCTCACCCGGGGCTGGGGACACTGAAGCTTTCTTT. The chain employs TRBV18 and TRBJ1-1, with a weak D call TRBD1 (5 bases). The CDR3 is 14 residues long. Trimming left V 3 bases short and J 3 bases short, with 11 bases between. CDR1 KGHSH and CDR2 LQKENI come from the germline V gene.

The chain links TRBV9 to TRBJ2-3; maybe TRBD2 (6 bases). Germline-derived CDR1 and CDR2 are SGDLS and YYNGEE. The V gene lost 3 bases and the J gene lost 2 bases, with 16 bases spanning the gap. This CDR3 spans 16 amino acids. CDR3 sequence: CASSGSGGLNTDTQYF. Written as DNA, the CDR3 is TGTGCCAGCAGCGGGTCCGGAGGGCTGAACACAGATACGCAGTATTTT.

V gene TRBV9 combines with J gene TRBJ2-3; D is possibly TRBD2 (6 bases). The CDR3 spans 18 residues. The germline V gene has CDR1 SGDLS and CDR2 YYNGEE. Trimming removed 0 bases at V and 1 base at J, with 18 bases between. The CDR3 sequence: CASSVAASAAAGTDTQYF. CDR3 DNA sequence: TGTGCCAGCAGCGTAGCGGCTAGCGCCGCGGCGGGCACAGATACGCAGTATTTT.

This chain joins TRBV29-1 and TRBJ2-2, with TRBD2 matching 15 bases. CDR3 size: 16 residues. V dropped 4 bases and J dropped 2; count of bases not matched to a gene: 2. The germline gives CDR1 SQVTM, CDR2 ANQGSEA. CDR3 residues: CSVGTSGGANTGELFF. DNA for the CDR3: TGCAGCGTTGGGACTAGCGGGGGGGCAAACACCGGGGAGCTGTTTTTT.

This clone was detected once. The chain is built from TRBV19 and TRBJ2-7; possible D gene TRBD2, 6 bases. Germline V gene lookup returns CDR1 LNHDA and CDR2 SQIVND (reference sequence). V was cut by 6 bases and J by 4 bases, with 10 bases left in between. The CDR3 consists of 12 residues. The CDR3 reads CASSPGAYEQYF. The CDR3 DNA sequence: TGTGCCAGTAGCCCGGGAGCTTACGAGCAGTACTTC.

Only one count was recorded for this clone. The V gene is TRBV10-3, the J gene TRBJ2-7; 7 bases fit TRBD1. V shed 10 bases and J 3 bases; nucleotides not matched to a gene: 6. CDR3 length: 12 amino acids. CDR1 is ENHRY and CDR2 is SYGVKD in the germline V gene. Here the CDR3 reads CATRDSFYEQYF. In DNA form, the CDR3 reads TGTGCCACTAGGGACAGTTTCTACGAGCAGTACTTC.

This chain joins TRBV18 and TRBJ1-5; D is ambiguous. From germline, CDR1 is KGHSH and CDR2 LQKENI. Trimming left V 2 bases short and J 5 bases short, with 7 bases between. The CDR3 contains 13 residues. The CDR3: CASSPREHQPQHF. CDR3 DNA sequence: TGTGCCAGCTCACCAAGGGAGCATCAGCCCCAGCATTTT. Full variable domain (remainder filled in from reference TRBV18 and TRBJ1-5): NAGVMQNPRHLVRRRGQEARLRCSPMKGHSHVYWYRQLPEEGLKFMVYLQKENIIDESGMPKERFSAEFPKEGPSILRIQQVVRGDSAAYFCASSPREHQPQHFGDGTRLSIL.

The gene calls are TRBV9 and TRBJ2-3; D is unresolved. The V and J ends lost 1 base and 2 bases respectively, with 8 bases between them. CDR1 SGDLS and CDR2 YYNGEE come from the germline V gene. CDR3 size: 14 residues. CDR3 nucleotide sequence: TGTGCCAGCAGCGTACTGGGCTACACAGATACGCAGTATTTT. Protein: CASSVLGYTDTQYF.

CDR3 bases: TGCGCCAGCAGCCATGGACAGGAGGTCACCGGGGAGCTGTTTTTT. Amino acid sequence: CASSHGQEVTGELFF. The chain joins TRBV5-1 to TRBJ2-2; the match to TRBD1 covers 7 bases. Germline lookup yields CDR1 SGHRS and CDR2 YFSETQ. The J segment lost 4 bases and the V segment lost 4 bases, leaving 7 bases of the junction unmatched. This CDR3 spans 15 amino acids.

The chain joins TRBV9 to TRBJ2-5; 10 bases align to TRBD2. CDR3 length: 15 amino acids. The germline V gene has CDR1 SGDLS and CDR2 YYNGEE. With 1 base clipped from V and 5 bases from J, the junction kept 5 bases outside the gene matches. The CDR3 DNA sequence: TGTGCCAGCAGCGTAAGCGGGGGGGCCTGGGAGACCCAGTACTTC. Its protein is CASSVSGGAWETQYF.

This clone showed up just once. The V gene is TRBV5-1, the J gene TRBJ1-1; 12 nucleotides align to TRBD1. Germline-derived CDR1 and CDR2 are SGHRS and YFSETQ. The CDR3 is 15 residues long. Trimming cost V 0 bases and J 4 bases; bases outside gene matches: 1. Written as DNA, the CDR3 is TGCGCCAGCAGCTTGGGGGACAGGGGGCTCACTGAAGCTTTCTTT. Protein product: CASSLGDRGLTEAFF.